The subject of this entry is one TCR beta chain. The antigen is unknown. The sample comes from a study of T cell responses to AZD1222 COVID-19 vaccine. The study, taken as a whole, reports: Donor demographics were predominantly white British with a female majority; clonal diversity may be underestimated. A rise in Spike-specific TCR breadth and depth followed two AZD1222 doses.

Produced via immunoSEQ multiplex PCR; TCRdb's table is partial and in-frame only. The data show about 140,000 clones, 88% seen once. The source of this sequence is an adult in good health. The sample consisted of peripheral blood, taken on day 0 of AZD1222 vaccination.

For the CDR3, the DNA is TGTGCCAGCAGCGCGGACCGGGACAGGGGAGGTCTTGGCTATGGCTACACCTTC. This codes for CASSADRDRGGLGYGYTF. V usage is TRBV9 and J usage is TRBJ1-2; TRBD1 matches at 10 bases. Unmatched junction bases numbered 15, after V lost 3 bases and J lost 4 bases. Germline CDR1 and CDR2: SGDLS and YYNGEE. The CDR3 is made up of 18 amino acids.